This T cell receptor (beta chain) was documented in a study of beta chain features in type 1 diabetes. In its sample, this clone was seen a few times. Antigen unknown. Study-level results: TCRB CDR3s were moderately but significantly shorter in Type 1 diabetes patients in all four CD4+ subsets.

Expressed TCRB transcripts were sequenced, since all the RNA that had been isolated was reverse transcribed. Using immunoSEQ multiplex PCR, the repertoire was profiled, and TCRdb retains in-frame clones only, with some absent. The sample has approximately 16,000 clones, roughly 72% seen once. Germline assignment: CDR1 MNHEY and CDR2 SVGAGI. With 5 bases removed from V and 4 bases from J, the gap between germline ends came to 15 bases. This CDR3 has 15 amino acids. In all sorted populations, purity surpassed 95%. This chain links TRBV6-5 with TRBJ1-5; TRBD1 might be the D (5 bases). The sequence was collected from a man aged 30 to 45 with type 1 diabetes. Sequenced: stem cell memory CD4+ T cells from blood. Written as DNA, the CDR3 is TGTGCCAGCAGTACTCAGGGAGGGCGGAATCAGCCCCAGCATTTT. This gives the protein CASSTQGGRNQPQHF.